The 9 T cell receptor beta chains presented below share a single source sample, sequenced in a study of response to subunit inactivated influenza vaccine. TCRdb fed the RT-PCR reads into MiXCR, producing one record per CDR3 protein. Counted here are about 830,000 distinct CDR3 sequences, about 18% occurring once; the ten biggest clones make up about a tenth. The sequencing used PBMCs from blood, collected more than 4 days after vaccination. The receptors were gathered from a man aged 50 or older who received an inactivated influenza vaccine.

In this sample, this clonotype turned up once. V is TRBV10-3 and J is TRBJ2-7, with D possibly matching TRBD1 (6 bases). V dropped 7 bases and J dropped 6 bases, with 16 bases sitting between them. Germline assignment: CDR1 ENHRY and CDR2 SYGVKD. This CDR3 is 13 amino acids long. CDR3 in DNA: TGTGCCATCAAATTGGACAGCCTCGCCGAGCAGTACTTC. Translating it yields CAIKLDSLAEQYF.

This chain's CDR3 is CASSLGGGGRNYGYTF. In DNA, the CDR3 is TGTGCCAGCAGTTTAGGGGGAGGAGGGCGTAACTATGGCTACACCTTC. The chain combines TRBV28 with TRBJ1-2; tentative D call: TRBD1 (5 bases). Germline V gene data show CDR1 as MDHEN and CDR2 as SYDVKM. V was shortened by 2 bases and J by 1 base, with 14 bases between the two germline ends. The CDR3 length is 16 residues.

A remark on this clonotype: An end of the junction differs from the germline gene, which may be a read error. J is TRBJ2-7 and V is TRBV28; 12 bases line up with TRBD2. CDR3 length equals 15 residues. Germline CDR1 is MDHEN and CDR2 is SYDVKM. CDR3 coding DNA: TGTGCCAGCAGTTTAGGGTCTCTAGCGGGAGGGCCTCATTCTTTC. It codes for CASSLGSLAGGPHSF.

This clonotype was seen only a few times. The chain combines TRBV27 with TRBJ2-7; D tentatively reads TRBD1 or TRBD2 (6 bases each). This CDR3 is built from 15 residues. Trimming took 2 bases from V and 3 from J, leaving 14 bases between them. CDR1 and CDR2 (germline): MNHEY, SMNVEV (reference sequence). The CDR3 nucleotides read TGTGCCAGCAGTTTAGCGGGACACTCCTACTACGAGCAGTACTTC. Translating gives CASSLAGHSYYEQYF.

J is TRBJ2-3 and V is TRBV20-1, with D possibly being TRBD2 (6 bases). Germline CDR1 and CDR2: DFQATT and SNEGSKA (reference sequence). This CDR3 comprises 13 residues. V was shortened by 6 bases and J by 1 base, with 11 bases between the two germline ends. The CDR3 sequence is CSASKRGTDTQYF. CDR3 coding DNA: TGCAGTGCCAGCAAGCGGGGCACAGATACGCAGTATTTT.

J is TRBJ2-3 and V is TRBV10-3; 12 nucleotides agree with TRBD2. CDR1 is ENHRY, CDR2 SYGVKD, per germline. This CDR3 is built from 18 residues. The J segment lost 0 bases and the V segment lost 2 bases, leaving 6 bases of the junction unmatched. In nucleotides, the CDR3 is TGTGCCATCAGTGAGGCGCTAGCGGGAGGGCCTAGCACAGATACGCAGTATTTT. Translated: CAISEALAGGPSTDTQYF.

This rearrangement joins TRBV6-5 to TRBJ1-5; the D gene is possibly TRBD1 (5 bases). The length of the CDR3 is 16 residues. Trimming cost V 2 bases and J 6 bases, with 17 bases left between them. Germline V lookup: CDR1 MNHEY, CDR2 SVGAGI. The CDR3 DNA reads as TGTGCCAGCAGTTACGAGCTAGCGACAGTCGGTCAGCCCCAGCATTTT. This sequence encodes CASSYELATVGQPQHF.

This chain joins TRBV15 and TRBJ1-2; D gene ambiguous. Germline V gene sequence: CDR1 LNHNV, CDR2 YYDKDF (reference sequence). CDR3 length: 14 amino acids. V was shortened by 1 base and J by 2 bases, with 8 bases between the two germline ends. CDR3 sequence reads: CATSRVYGNYGYTF. The CDR3 nucleotides read TGTGCCACCAGCAGAGTTTATGGCAACTATGGCTACACCTTC.

This rearrangement joins TRBV7-2 to TRBJ2-1; D not resolved. The CDR3 contains 13 residues. Germline V gene lookup returns CDR1 SGHTA and CDR2 FQGNSA. V was pared by 2 bases and J by 6 bases, with 8 bases between. The CDR3 coding sequence is TGTGCCAGCAGCTTATTACTGATCAATGAGCAGTTCTTC. Its protein product is CASSLLLINEQFF.